One and the same sample provided the 10 T cell receptor beta chains below, sequenced in a study of CD4+ T cells in melanoma. Measured with immunoSEQ multiplex PCR; TCRdb has only the in-frame clones, and not every one. The sample holds about 8,800 clones; more than 60% are singletons and the top ten take around 22%. Sequences were obtained from cells from a culture (not recorded whether cultured in vitro). The origin of the receptors is a human donor with melanoma.

The CDR3 DNA reads TGTGCCAGCAGTGAAGTTAGGGGCACCTCTGAAGCTTTCTTT. This gives the protein CASSEVRGTSEAFF. This rearrangement joins TRBV6-1 to TRBJ1-1, with a weak D call TRBD1 (5 bases). This CDR3 has 14 amino acids. With 1 base removed from V and 6 bases from J, the gap between germline ends came to 12 bases. The germline V gene has CDR1 MNHNS and CDR2 SASEGT.

The chain joins TRBV6-6 to TRBJ1-1; D uncertain. Trimming pared 2 bases from V and 6 bases from J, leaving 16 bases between. Germline V CDR1 and CDR2: MNHNY, SVGAGI (reference sequence). The CDR3 consists of 15 residues. The DNA of the CDR3 is TGTGCCAGCAGTTACAAATCCGGGAGAGGCCCTGAAGCTTTCTTT. This encodes CASSYKSGRGPEAFF.

About this clone: Other DNA variants within this sample encode the same CDR3. The gene calls are TRBV7-9 and TRBJ1-2; D is ambiguous. Germline V gene data show CDR1 as SEHNR and CDR2 as FQNEAQ (reference sequence). The CDR3 sequence is 13 residues long. V was trimmed by 1 base and J by 4 bases, leaving 7 bases between them. The chain's CDR3 is CASSLGVGYGYTF. The CDR3 DNA follows: TGTGCCAGCAGCTTAGGGGTTGGCTATGGCTACACCTTC.

This clone is classed as large. J is TRBJ1-4 and V is TRBV7-9, with D maybe TRBD1 (5 bases). CDR1 is SEHNR and CDR2 is FQNEAQ in the germline V gene (reference sequence). The CDR3 runs 15 residues. The V gene lost 4 bases and the J gene lost 7 bases, with 16 bases spanning the gap. The CDR3 nucleotides read TGTGCCAGCAGCTCCAGGGCGAGTAGTGCTGAAAAACTGTTTTTT. This encodes CASSSRASSAEKLFF.

The chain has TRBV11-1 and TRBJ2-7, with TRBD2 matching over 8 bases. In germline, CDR1 is SGHAT, CDR2 FQDESV (reference sequence). Losses at the gene ends were 5 bases for V and 1 base for J; bases not matched to a gene: 7. CDR3 length: 15 amino acids. CDR3 DNA sequence: TGTGCCAGCAGCCCATCTCTAGCGGGTTCCTACGAGCAGTACTTC. It encodes CASSPSLAGSYEQYF.

This clone is classed as medium-sized (0.01 to 0.1%). For the CDR3, the DNA is TGCGCCAGCAGCCAGACGGGACCTAGTAATCAGCCCCAGCATTTT. Its translation is CASSQTGPSNQPQHF. V and J are TRBV4-1 and TRBJ1-5; D may be TRBD1 (5 bases). Germline V gene data show CDR1 as MGHRA and CDR2 as YSYEKL. The V gene lost 3 bases and the J gene lost 4 bases, with 13 bases spanning the gap. The CDR3 totals 15 residues.

This clone is judged medium-sized. CDR3 nucleotide sequence: TGTGCCAGCAGCTCTATTACCTCTGGAAACACCATATATTTT. This codes for CASSSITSGNTIYF. V usage is TRBV11-2 and J usage is TRBJ1-3; unclear D gene. Between the trimmed V and J ends, which lost 4 bases and 0 bases, there was a span of 7 bases. The CDR3 contains 14 residues. Germline-derived CDR1 and CDR2 are SGHAT and FQNNGV. Looking up the rest from reference TRBV11-2 and TRBJ1-3 gives the full variable domain: EAGVAQSPRYKIIEKRQSVAFWCNPISGHATLYWYQQILGQGPKLLIQFQNNGVVDDSQLPKDRFSAERLKGVDSTLKIQPAKLEDSAVYLCASSSITSGNTIYFGEGSWLTVV.

The DNA of the CDR3 is TGTGCCAGCAGCATGACAGGGCCCAACACTGAAGCTTTCTTT. This encodes CASSMTGPNTEAFF. This chain connects TRBV7-3 to TRBJ1-1, with 7 bases identical to TRBD1. Germline V gene data show CDR1 as SGHTA and CDR2 as FQGTGA. This CDR3 has 14 residues. The ends lost 5 bases at V and 2 bases at J; junction bases unmatched: 5.

The rearrangement uses TRBV5-1 and TRBJ1-1; D is ambiguous. CDR1 is SGHRS, CDR2 YFSETQ, per germline. V dropped 4 bases and J dropped 3 bases, with 10 bases sitting between them. The CDR3 extends over 13 amino acids. The CDR3 here is CASSARTDTEAFF. CDR3 sequence (DNA): TGCGCCAGCAGCGCCAGGACGGACACTGAAGCTTTCTTT.

V and J are TRBV6-5 and TRBJ2-7; 7 nucleotides agree with TRBD1. J lost 3 bases, V lost 6 bases, and 11 bases had no gene match. The CDR3 contains 15 residues. The germline CDR1 and CDR2 sequences are MNHEY and SVGAGI. Written as DNA, the CDR3 is TGTGCCAGCAGACCGTTTCGGACAGGCCACTACGAGCAGTACTTC. Amino acids: CASRPFRTGHYEQYF.